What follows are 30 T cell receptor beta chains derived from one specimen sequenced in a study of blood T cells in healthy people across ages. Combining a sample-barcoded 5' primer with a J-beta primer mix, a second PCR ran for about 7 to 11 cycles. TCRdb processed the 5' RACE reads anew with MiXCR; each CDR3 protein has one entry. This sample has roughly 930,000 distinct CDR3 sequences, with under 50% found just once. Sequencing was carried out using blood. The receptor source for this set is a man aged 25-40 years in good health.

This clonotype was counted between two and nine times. This CDR3 is CASSLRTGKGNTEAFF. CDR3 nucleotides: TGTGCCAGCAGCTTACGGACAGGGAAGGGGAACACTGAAGCTTTCTTT. The V call is TRBV7-9, the J call TRBJ1-1; 8 positions match TRBD1. The ends lost 2 bases at V and 1 base at J; junction bases unmatched: 6. Germline CDR1 and CDR2: SEHNR and FQNEAQ (reference sequence). CDR3 size: 16 residues.

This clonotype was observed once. CDR3 residues: CASSFSSGGALGNEQYF. The CDR3 DNA is TGTGCCAGCAGTTTTAGTAGCGGGGGCGCACTCGGTAACGAGCAGTACTTC. The chain carries TRBV12-3 or TRBV12-4 and TRBJ2-7; 9 nucleotides line up with TRBD2. The CDR3 runs 17 residues. The V and J ends lost 3 bases and 5 bases, in that order; junction bases with no gene match: 14.

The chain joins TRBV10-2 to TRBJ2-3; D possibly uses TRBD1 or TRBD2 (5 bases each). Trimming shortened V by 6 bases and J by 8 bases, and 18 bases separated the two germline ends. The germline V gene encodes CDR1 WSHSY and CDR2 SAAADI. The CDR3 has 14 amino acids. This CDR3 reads CASRGELGSGTQYF. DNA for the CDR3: TGCGCCAGCAGGGGGGAATTAGGCAGTGGTACGCAGTATTTT.

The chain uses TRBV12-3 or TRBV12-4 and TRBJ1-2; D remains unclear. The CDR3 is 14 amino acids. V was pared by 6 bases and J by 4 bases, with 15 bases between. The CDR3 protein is CASSKTPPGYGYTF. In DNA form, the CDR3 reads TGTGCCAGCAGCAAGACCCCACCGGGCTATGGCTACACCTTC.

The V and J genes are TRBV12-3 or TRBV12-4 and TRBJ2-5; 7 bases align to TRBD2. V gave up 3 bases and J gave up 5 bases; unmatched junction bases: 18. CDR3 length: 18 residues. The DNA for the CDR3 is TGTGCCAGCAGTTTCATCGGTGCGGGGGAATTGCTCCGGGAGACCCAGTACTTC. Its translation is CASSFIGAGELLRETQYF.

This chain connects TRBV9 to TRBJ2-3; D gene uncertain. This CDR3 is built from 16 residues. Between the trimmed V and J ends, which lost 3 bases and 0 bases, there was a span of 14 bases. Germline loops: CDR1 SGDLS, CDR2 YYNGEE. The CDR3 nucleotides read TGTGCCAGCAGCGGACGGGCCAAACCGAGCACAGATACGCAGTATTTT. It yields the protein CASSGRAKPSTDTQYF.

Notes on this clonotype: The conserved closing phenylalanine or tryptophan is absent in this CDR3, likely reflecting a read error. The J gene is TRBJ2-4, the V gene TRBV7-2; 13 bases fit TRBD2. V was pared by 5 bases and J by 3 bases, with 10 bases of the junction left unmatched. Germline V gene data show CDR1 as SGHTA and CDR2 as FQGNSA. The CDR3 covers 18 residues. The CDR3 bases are TGTGCCAGCAGCCTAGGACTAGCGGGGGAGTTTGGCAAAAACATTCAGTACTAC. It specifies CASSLGLAGEFGKNIQYY.

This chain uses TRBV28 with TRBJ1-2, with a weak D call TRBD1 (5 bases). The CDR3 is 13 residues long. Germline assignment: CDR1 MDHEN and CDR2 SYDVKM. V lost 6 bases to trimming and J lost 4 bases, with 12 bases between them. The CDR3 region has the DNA TGTGCCAGCAGAGGAACAGGAACCTATGGCTACACCTTC. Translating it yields CASRGTGTYGYTF.

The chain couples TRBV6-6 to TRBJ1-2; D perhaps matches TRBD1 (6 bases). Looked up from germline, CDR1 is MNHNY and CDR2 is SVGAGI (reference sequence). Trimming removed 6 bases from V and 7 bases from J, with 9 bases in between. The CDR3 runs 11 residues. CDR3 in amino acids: CASRQGFGYTF. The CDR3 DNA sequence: TGTGCCAGCAGACAGGGTTTTGGCTACACCTTC.

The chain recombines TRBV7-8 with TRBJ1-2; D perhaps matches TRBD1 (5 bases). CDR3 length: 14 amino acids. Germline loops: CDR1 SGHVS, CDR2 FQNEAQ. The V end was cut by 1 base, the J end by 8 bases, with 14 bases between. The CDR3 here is CASSLGAATGGYTF. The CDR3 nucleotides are TGTGCCAGCAGCTTAGGAGCAGCCACAGGCGGCTACACCTTC. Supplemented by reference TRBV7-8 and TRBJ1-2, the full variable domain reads GAGVSQSPRYKVAKRGQDVALRCDPISGHVSLFWYQQALGQGPEFLTYFQNEAQLDKSGLPSDRFFAERPEGSVSTLKIQRTQQEDSAVYLCASSLGAATGGYTFGSGTRLTVV.

In DNA form, the CDR3 reads TGTGCCAGCAGCTCAGTGTTGTGGGGGCAAGAGACCCAGTACTTC. Its protein product is CASSSVLWGQETQYF. The chain links TRBV7-9 to TRBJ2-5; D assignment may be TRBD1 or TRBD2 (5 bases each). Germline V gene sequence: CDR1 SEHNR, CDR2 FQNEAQ (reference sequence). This CDR3 is 15 amino acids long. V was shortened by 4 bases and J by 2 bases, with 14 bases between the two germline ends.

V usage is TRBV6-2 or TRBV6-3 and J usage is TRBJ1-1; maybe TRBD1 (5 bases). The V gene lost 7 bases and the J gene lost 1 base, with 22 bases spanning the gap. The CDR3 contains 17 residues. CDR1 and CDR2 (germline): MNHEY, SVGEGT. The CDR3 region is CASNEPPSDSENTEAFF. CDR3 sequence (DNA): TGTGCCAGCAACGAGCCCCCCTCCGACAGTGAGAACACTGAAGCTTTCTTT.

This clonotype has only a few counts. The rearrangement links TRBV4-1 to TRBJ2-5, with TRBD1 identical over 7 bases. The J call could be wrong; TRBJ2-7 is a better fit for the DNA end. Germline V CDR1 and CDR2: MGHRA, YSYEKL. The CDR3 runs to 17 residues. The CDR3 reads CASPRDRENSKGFEQYF. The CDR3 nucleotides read TGCGCCAGCCCCCGGGACAGAGAAAATTCGAAAGGTTTCGAGCAGTACTTC.

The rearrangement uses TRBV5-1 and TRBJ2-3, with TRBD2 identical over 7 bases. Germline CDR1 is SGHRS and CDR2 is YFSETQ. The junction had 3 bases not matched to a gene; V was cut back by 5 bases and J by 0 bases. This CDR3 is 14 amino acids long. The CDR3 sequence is CASRSGASTDTQYF. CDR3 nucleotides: TGCGCCAGCAGAAGCGGGGCTAGCACAGATACGCAGTATTTT.

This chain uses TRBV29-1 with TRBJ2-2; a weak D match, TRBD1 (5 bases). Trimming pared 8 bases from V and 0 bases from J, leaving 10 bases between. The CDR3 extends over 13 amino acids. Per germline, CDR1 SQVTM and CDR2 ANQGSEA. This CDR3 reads CSYGHANTGELFF. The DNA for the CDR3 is TGCAGCTATGGACACGCGAACACCGGGGAGCTGTTTTTT.

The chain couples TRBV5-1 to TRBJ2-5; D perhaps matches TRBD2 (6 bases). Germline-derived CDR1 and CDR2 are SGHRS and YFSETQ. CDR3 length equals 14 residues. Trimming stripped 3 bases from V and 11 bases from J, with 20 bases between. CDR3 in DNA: TGCGCCAGCAGCTCTCGGACGGGGGATGAGGAGCAGTACTTC. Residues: CASSSRTGDEEQYF.

The CDR3 DNA reads TGTGCCAGCAGTCGCCGAACGGGACAGGGGTTTAACGAGCAGTACTTC. Translating gives CASSRRTGQGFNEQYF. The rearrangement links TRBV7-9 to TRBJ2-7, with 10 bases aligning to TRBD1. The CDR3 is 16 residues long. V lost 6 bases, J lost 5 bases, and 13 bases stayed unmatched. Germline V gives CDR1 SEHNR, CDR2 FQNEAQ (reference sequence).

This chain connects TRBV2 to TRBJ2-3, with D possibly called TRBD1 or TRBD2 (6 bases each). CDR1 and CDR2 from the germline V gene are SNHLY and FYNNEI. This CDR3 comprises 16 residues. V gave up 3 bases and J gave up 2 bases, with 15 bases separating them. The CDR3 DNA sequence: TGTGCCAGCAGTGATGGAGGGGGGTCCTCCACAGATACGCAGTATTTT. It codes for CASSDGGGSSTDTQYF. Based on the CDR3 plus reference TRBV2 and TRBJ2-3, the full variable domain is EPEVTQTPSHQVTQMGQEVILRCVPISNHLYFYWYRQILGQKVEFLVSFYNNEISEKSEIFDDQFSVERPDGSNFTLKIRSTKLEDSAMYFCASSDGGGSSTDTQYFGPGTRLTVL.

CDR3 protein: CSIRTGTEAFF. The CDR3 DNA reads as TGCAGCATCAGGACAGGGACTGAAGCTTTCTTT. The V gene is TRBV29-1, the J gene TRBJ1-1, with TRBD1 identical over 8 bases. The CDR3 runs to 11 residues. CDR1 is SQVTM, CDR2 ANQGSEA, per germline. The ends lost 8 bases at V and 5 bases at J; junction bases unmatched: 4.

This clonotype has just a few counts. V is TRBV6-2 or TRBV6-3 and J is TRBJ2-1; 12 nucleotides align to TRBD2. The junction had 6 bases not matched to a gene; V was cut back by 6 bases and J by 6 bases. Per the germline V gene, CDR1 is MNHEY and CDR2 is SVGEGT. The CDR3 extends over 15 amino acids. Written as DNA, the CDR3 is TGTGCCAGCAGCTCTAGCGGGGGGGCGGTCAATGAGCAGTTCTTC. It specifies CASSSSGGAVNEQFF.

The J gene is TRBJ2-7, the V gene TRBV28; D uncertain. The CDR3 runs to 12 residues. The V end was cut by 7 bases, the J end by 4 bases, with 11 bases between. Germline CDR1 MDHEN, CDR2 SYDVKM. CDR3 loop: CASTRVGYEQYF. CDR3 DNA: TGTGCCAGCACCCGTGTTGGGTACGAGCAGTACTTC.

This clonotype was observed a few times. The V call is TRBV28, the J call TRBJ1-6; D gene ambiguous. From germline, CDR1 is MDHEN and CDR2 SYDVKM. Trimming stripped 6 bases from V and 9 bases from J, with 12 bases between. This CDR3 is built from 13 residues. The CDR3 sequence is CASSLLHGSPLHF. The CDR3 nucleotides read TGTGCCAGCAGCCTCCTACACGGTTCACCCCTCCACTTT.

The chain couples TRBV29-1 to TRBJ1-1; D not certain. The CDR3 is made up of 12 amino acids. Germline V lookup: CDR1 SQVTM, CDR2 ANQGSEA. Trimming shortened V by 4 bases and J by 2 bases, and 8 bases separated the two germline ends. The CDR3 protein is CSVVWQNTEAFF. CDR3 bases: TGCAGCGTTGTATGGCAAAACACTGAAGCTTTCTTT.

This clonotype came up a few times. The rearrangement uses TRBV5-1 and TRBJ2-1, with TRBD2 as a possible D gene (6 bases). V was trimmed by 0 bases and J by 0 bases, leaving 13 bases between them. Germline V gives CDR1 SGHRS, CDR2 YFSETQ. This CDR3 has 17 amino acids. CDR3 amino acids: CASSLASAGSSYNEQFF. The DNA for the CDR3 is TGCGCCAGCAGCTTGGCCTCGGCGGGGAGCTCCTACAATGAGCAGTTCTTC.

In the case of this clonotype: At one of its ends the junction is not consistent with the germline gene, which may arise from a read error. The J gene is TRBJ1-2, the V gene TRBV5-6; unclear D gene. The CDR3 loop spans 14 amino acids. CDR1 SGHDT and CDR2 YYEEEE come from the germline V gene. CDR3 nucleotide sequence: TGTACCAGCAGCTTTGGCAGTACTAACTATGGCTACACCTTC. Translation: CTSSFGSTNYGYTF.

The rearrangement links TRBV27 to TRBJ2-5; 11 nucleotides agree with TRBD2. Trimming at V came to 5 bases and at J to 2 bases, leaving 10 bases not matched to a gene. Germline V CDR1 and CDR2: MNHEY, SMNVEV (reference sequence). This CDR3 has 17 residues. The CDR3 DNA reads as TGTGCCAGCAGTACCCGGAGGACTAGCGGGTTACAAGAGACCCAGTACTTC. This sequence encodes CASSTRRTSGLQETQYF.

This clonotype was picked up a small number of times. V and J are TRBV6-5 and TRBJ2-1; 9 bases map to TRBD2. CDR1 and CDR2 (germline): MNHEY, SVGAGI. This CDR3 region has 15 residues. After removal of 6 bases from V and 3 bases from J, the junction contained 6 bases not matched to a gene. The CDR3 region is CASRTAGGGYNEQFF. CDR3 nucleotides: TGTGCCAGCAGAACAGCGGGGGGCGGCTACAATGAGCAGTTCTTC.

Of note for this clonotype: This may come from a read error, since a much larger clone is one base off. As DNA, the CDR3 is TGTGCCAGCAGCGTAGTGGAGGGGGGGCCGACAGATACGCAGTATTTT. It is translated as CASSVVEGGPTDTQYF. The chain recombines TRBV9 with TRBJ2-3; weak D call: TRBD2 (7 bases). V gave up 0 bases and J gave up 3 bases, with 14 bases separating them. CDR3 length: 16 amino acids. Germline CDR1 reads SGDLS; CDR2 reads YYNGEE.

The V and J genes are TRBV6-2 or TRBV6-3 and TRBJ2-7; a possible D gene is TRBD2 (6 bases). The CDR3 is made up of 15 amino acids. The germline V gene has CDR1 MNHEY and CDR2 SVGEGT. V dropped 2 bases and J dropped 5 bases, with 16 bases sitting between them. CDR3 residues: CASSYPSGTPNEQYF. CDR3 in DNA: TGTGCCAGCAGTTACCCCTCAGGGACTCCTAACGAGCAGTACTTC.

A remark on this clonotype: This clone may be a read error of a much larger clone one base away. The CDR3 region has the DNA TGTGCCGGCAGCAGGACAGGGGAAAACACTGAAGCTTTCTTT. Its translation is CAGSRTGENTEAFF. The chain is built from TRBV12-3 or TRBV12-4 and TRBJ1-1; 9 bases line up with TRBD1. The CDR3 totals 14 residues.